This T cell receptor (beta chain) comes out of a study of blood T cell repertoires in COVID-19. Germline V lookup: CDR1 MNHEY, CDR2 SMNVEV (reference sequence). The V end was cut by 3 bases, the J end by 1 base, with 19 bases between. The CDR3 is made up of 18 amino acids. Measured with immunoSEQ multiplex PCR; TCRdb has only the in-frame clones, and not every one. The sample consists of a few hundred thousand clones, about 90% of them appearing once. The rearrangement links TRBV27 to TRBJ1-5; possibly TRBD1 for D (5 bases). This TCR came from a woman aged 25 to 39 who had recovered from COVID-19. Source material: PBMCs or T cells enriched from blood (not recorded which). CDR3 amino acids: CASSLWGGRDPSNQPQHF. The CDR3 DNA reads TGTGCCAGCAGTTTGTGGGGCGGCCGCGACCCAAGCAATCAGCCCCAGCATTTT.